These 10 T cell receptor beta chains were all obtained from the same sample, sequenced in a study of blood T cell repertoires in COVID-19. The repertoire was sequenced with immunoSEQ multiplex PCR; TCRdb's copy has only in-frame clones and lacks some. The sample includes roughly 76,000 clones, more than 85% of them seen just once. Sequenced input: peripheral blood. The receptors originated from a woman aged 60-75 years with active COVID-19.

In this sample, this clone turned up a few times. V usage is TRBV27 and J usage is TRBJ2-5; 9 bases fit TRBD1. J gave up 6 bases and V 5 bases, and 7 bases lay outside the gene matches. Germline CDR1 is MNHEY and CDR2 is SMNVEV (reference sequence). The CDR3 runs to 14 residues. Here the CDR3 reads CASSPGQGVKTQYF. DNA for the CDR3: TGTGCCAGCAGTCCGGGACAGGGTGTCAAGACCCAGTACTTC.

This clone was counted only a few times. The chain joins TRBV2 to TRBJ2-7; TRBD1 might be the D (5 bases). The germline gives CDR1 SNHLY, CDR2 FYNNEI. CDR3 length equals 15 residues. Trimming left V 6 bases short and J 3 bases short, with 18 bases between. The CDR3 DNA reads TGTGCCAGCAGCCCATTCGGCGCAGGGCACTACGAGCAGTACTTC. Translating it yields CASSPFGAGHYEQYF.

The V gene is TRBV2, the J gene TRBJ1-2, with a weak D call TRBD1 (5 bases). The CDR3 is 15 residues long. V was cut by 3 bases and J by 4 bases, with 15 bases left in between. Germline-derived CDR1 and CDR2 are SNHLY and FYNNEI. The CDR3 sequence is CASSEETVSSYGYTF. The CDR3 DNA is TGTGCCAGCAGTGAGGAGACAGTTAGCAGCTATGGCTACACCTTC. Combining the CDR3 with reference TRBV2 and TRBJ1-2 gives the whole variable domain EPEVTQTPSHQVTQMGQEVILRCVPISNHLYFYWYRQILGQKVEFLVSFYNNEISEKSEIFDDQFSVERPDGSNFTLKIRSTKLEDSAMYFCASSEETVSSYGYTFGSGTRLTVV.

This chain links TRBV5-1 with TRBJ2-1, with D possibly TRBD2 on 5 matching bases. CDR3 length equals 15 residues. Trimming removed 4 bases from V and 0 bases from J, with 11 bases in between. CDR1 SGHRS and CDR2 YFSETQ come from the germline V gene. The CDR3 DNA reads TGCGCCAGCAGCGTTATGGGGAGCTCCTACAATGAGCAGTTCTTC. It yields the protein CASSVMGSSYNEQFF.

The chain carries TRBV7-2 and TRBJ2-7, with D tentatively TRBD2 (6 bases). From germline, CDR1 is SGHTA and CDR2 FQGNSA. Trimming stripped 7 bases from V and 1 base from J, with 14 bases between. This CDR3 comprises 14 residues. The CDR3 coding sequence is TGTGCCAGCACCCGGGACGGAGGGTCCTACGAGCAGTACTTC. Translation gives CASTRDGGSYEQYF.

CDR3 residues: CASGPGEYSVGELFF. The DNA of the CDR3 is TGCGCCAGCGGTCCAGGGGAGTATTCGGTCGGGGAGCTGTTTTTT. The rearrangement joins TRBV5-1 to TRBJ2-2, with a tentative D call TRBD1 (6 bases). V was cut by 7 bases and J by 7 bases, with 20 bases left in between. CDR1 and CDR2 from the germline V gene are SGHRS and YFSETQ. This CDR3 has 15 amino acids.

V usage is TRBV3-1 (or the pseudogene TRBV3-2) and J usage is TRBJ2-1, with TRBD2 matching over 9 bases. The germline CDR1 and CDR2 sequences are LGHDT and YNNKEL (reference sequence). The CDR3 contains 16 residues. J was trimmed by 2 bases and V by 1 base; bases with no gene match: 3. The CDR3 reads CASSQGLAEAYNEQFF. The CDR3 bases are TGTGCCAGCAGCCAAGGACTAGCGGAGGCCTACAATGAGCAGTTCTTC.

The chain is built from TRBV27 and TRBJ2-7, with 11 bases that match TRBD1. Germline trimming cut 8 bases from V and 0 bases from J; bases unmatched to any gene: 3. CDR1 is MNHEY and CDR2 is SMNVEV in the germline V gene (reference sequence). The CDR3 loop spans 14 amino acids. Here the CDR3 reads CASRGTGGSYEQYF. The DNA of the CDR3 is TGTGCCAGCCGCGGGACAGGGGGCTCCTACGAGCAGTACTTC.

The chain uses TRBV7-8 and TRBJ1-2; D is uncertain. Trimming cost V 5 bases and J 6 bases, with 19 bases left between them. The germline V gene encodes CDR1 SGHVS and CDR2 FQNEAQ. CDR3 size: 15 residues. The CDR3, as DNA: TGTGCCAGCAGCCTTCCCGGAGGTGGGCTAGATGGCTACACCTTC. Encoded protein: CASSLPGGGLDGYTF.

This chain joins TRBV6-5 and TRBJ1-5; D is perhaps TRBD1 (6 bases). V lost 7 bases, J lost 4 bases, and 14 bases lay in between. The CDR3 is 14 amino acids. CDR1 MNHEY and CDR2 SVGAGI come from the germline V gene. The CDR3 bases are TGTGCCAGCACCGGGACATCCCAAAATCAGCCCCAGCATTTT. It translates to CASTGTSQNQPQHF.